The rows below give T cell receptor beta chains drawn from one sample of a study of Ad26.COV2.S vaccination and SARS-CoV-2 variants. Sequencing used immunoSEQ multiplex PCR; TCRdb keeps in-frame clones, though not all of them. The sample has 440,000 or so clones; roughly 90% are singletons. Sequencing was performed on peripheral blood, taken in a trial of Ad26.COV2.S vaccine versus placebo. These receptors originate from a person aged 18-60 years who received the Ad26.COV2.S COVID-19 vaccine or a placebo. Each CDR3 is given with its conserved first and last residue. A D gene is named only where the DNA matches it firmly. Some rows have no size entry. The others give once, few or many, or a class for an expanded clone.

d_call j_call cdr3_length v_call clone_size cdr3_aa cdr3_nt
- TRBJ2-7 15 TRBV19 - CASSIGGAGPYEQYF TGTGCCAGTAGTATTGGCGGGGCGGGACCCTACGAGCAGTACTTC
- TRBJ1-2 13 TRBV14 - CASSLEVARGYTF TGTGCCAGCAGCCTAGAGGTCGCCCGGGGCTACACCTTC
TRBD1 TRBJ2-5 13 TRBV28 - CASSFRDRDFQYF TGTGCCAGCAGTTTTCGGGACAGGGACTTCCAGTACTTC
- TRBJ1-4 14 TRBV19 - CASTEGTVGEKLFF TGTGCCAGTACCGAGGGGACTGTGGGTGAAAAACTGTTTTTT
- TRBJ2-7 13 TRBV7-2 - CASRHPLVYEQYF TGTGCCAGCAGGCACCCTTTGGTCTACGAGCAGTACTTC
- TRBJ2-2 14 TRBV9 - CASSSDAGTGELFF TGTGCCAGCAGCTCAGACGCGGGCACCGGGGAGCTGTTTTTT
- TRBJ2-1 14 TRBV9 - CASSVRWGGGEQFF TGTGCCAGCAGCGTAAGGTGGGGGGGCGGTGAGCAGTTCTTC
- TRBJ1-2 14 TRBV27 - CASSLSAGHYGYTF TGTGCCAGCAGTTTATCGGCAGGACACTATGGCTACACCTTC
TRBD1 TRBJ1-4 15 TRBV3-1/TRBV3-2 few CASSPGTAYNEKLFF TGTGCCAGCAGCCCTGGGACAGCATATAATGAAAAACTGTTTTTT
- TRBJ2-1 16 TRBV21-1 few CASSKGDGPFYNEQFF TGTGCCAGCAGCAAGGGGGACGGACCTTTCTACAATGAGCAGTTCTTC
- TRBJ2-7 11 TRBV28 - CASSYLYEQYF TGTGCCAGCAGCTACCTCTACGAGCAGTACTTC
TRBD1 TRBJ1-2 15 TRBV5-5 once CASSGRNRGDMSYTF TGTGCCAGCAGCGGTAGGAACAGGGGCGATATGAGCTACACCTTC
- TRBJ2-5 14 TRBV18 - CASSPSTVQETQYF TGTGCCAGCTCACCTTCGACAGTCCAAGAGACCCAGTACTTC
- TRBJ2-7 11 TRBV2 few CASSNLYEQYF TGTGCCAGCAGTAACCTCTACGAGCAGTACTTC
- TRBJ2-5 15 TRBV25-1 - CASSELRSYQETQYF TGTGCCAGCAGTGAATTACGATCGTACCAAGAGACCCAGTACTTC
- TRBJ2-1 14 TRBV18 - CASSPRQGGDEQFF TGTGCCAGCTCACCACGGCAGGGGGGTGATGAGCAGTTCTTC
- TRBJ1-1 11 TRBV19 - CASILGTEAFF TGTGCCAGTATTCTCGGCACTGAAGCTTTCTTT
TRBD1 TRBJ1-2 13 TRBV6-5 - CASSPTGLYGYTF TGTGCCAGCAGCCCGACAGGGCTCTATGGCTACACCTTC
TRBD2 TRBJ2-1 17 TRBV19 - CASSMSLTSASYNEQFF TGTGCCAGTAGTATGTCCCTGACTAGCGCGTCCTACAATGAGCAGTTCTTC
- TRBJ1-2 14 TRBV7-8 - CASSLRDLNYGYTF TGTGCCAGCAGCCTAAGGGATCTTAACTATGGCTACACCTTC
- TRBJ2-7 14 TRBV28 once CASSLGQSSYEQYF TGTGCCAGCAGTTTAGGGCAGTCCTCCTACGAGCAGTACTTC
- TRBJ2-2 14 TRBV5-4 - CASSFGGGRGELFF TGTGCCAGCAGCTTTGGGGGGGGCAGAGGGGAGCTGTTTTTT
- TRBJ1-6 14 TRBV19 - CASSVQGVNSPLHF TGTGCCAGTAGTGTTCAGGGTGTCAATTCACCCCTCCACTTT
- TRBJ1-1 12 TRBV19 - CASSLGNTEAFF TGTGCCAGTAGTCTGGGGAACACTGAAGCTTTCTTT
TRBD2 TRBJ2-7 15 TRBV27 - CASRGTSGGSYEQYF TGTGCCAGCAGGGGGACTAGCGGGGGGTCCTACGAGCAGTACTTC
- TRBJ1-2 14 TRBV3-1/TRBV3-2 - CASSQDRGVYGYTF TGTGCCAGCAGCCAAGATCGAGGGGTATATGGCTACACCTTC
- TRBJ1-5 15 TRBV6-6 - CASSYSGKGGQPQHF TGTGCCAGCAGTTACTCAGGAAAGGGCGGTCAGCCCCAGCATTTT
- TRBJ1-4 15 TRBV25-1 - CASSEGGQGGEKLFF TGTGCCAGCAGTGAAGGGGGGCAGGGAGGTGAAAAACTGTTTTTT
- TRBJ2-7 13 TRBV2 - CASSERGPDEQYF TGTGCCAGCAGTGAACGGGGCCCCGACGAGCAGTACTTC
- TRBJ1-1 13 TRBV30 once CAWNVQGNTEAFF TGTGCCTGGAACGTACAGGGGAACACTGAAGCTTTCTTT
- TRBJ1-1 13 TRBV7-2 - CASSLVQFTEAFF TGTGCCAGCAGCTTAGTACAGTTCACTGAAGCTTTCTTT
TRBD1 TRBJ1-4 14 TRBV11-2 - CASSLFTGGEKLFF TGTGCCAGCAGCTTATTCACAGGGGGAGAAAAACTGTTTTTT
TRBD1 TRBJ1-6 15 TRBV27 - CASLPSGTGLSPLHF TGTGCCAGCCTTCCCTCCGGGACAGGGTTATCACCCCTCCACTTT
TRBD1 TRBJ2-7 14 TRBV7-2 - CASSFGTGGGEQYF TGTGCCAGCAGCTTCGGGACAGGGGGCGGCGAGCAGTACTTC
TRBD2 TRBJ2-3 16 TRBV7-8 - CASSARLADLTDTQYF TGTGCCAGCAGCGCACGACTAGCGGACCTCACAGATACGCAGTATTTT
- TRBJ1-5 14 TRBV14 - CASSPYRKNQPQHF TGTGCCAGCAGCCCTTACAGGAAAAATCAGCCCCAGCATTTT
- TRBJ1-4 11 TRBV29-1 - CSAHKGGELFF TGCAGCGCCCACAAGGGGGGAGAACTGTTTTTT
TRBD1 TRBJ1-3 15 TRBV19 - CASRAGQLSGNTIYF TGTGCCAGTAGGGCGGGACAGCTCTCTGGAAACACCATATATTTT
- TRBJ1-1 14 TRBV11-2 - CASSLHPANTEAFF TGTGCCAGCAGCTTACATCCGGCGAACACTGAAGCTTTCTTT
TRBD1 TRBJ2-3 16 TRBV18 - CASSPSGTGGLDTQYF TGTGCCAGCTCACCAAGCGGTACAGGGGGATTAGATACGCAGTATTTT
- TRBJ2-7 15 TRBV2 - CASSFISPGLYEQYF TGTGCCAGCAGTTTTATTAGTCCTGGGTTATACGAGCAGTACTTC
- TRBJ2-4 14 TRBV19 - CASSTPGTKNIQYF TGTGCCAGTAGTACCCCCGGGACAAAAAACATTCAGTACTTC
- TRBJ1-6 14 TRBV4-3 - CASSQGRGNSPLHF TGCGCCAGCAGCCAAGGAAGGGGTAATTCACCCCTCCACTTT
TRBD1 TRBJ1-1 14 TRBV5-1 once CASSLRQGALEAFF TGCGCCAGCAGCTTGCGACAGGGCGCGCTTGAAGCTTTCTTT
- TRBJ2-2 14 TRBV30 once CAWRAGTNTGELFF TGTGCCTGGAGGGCGGGTACGAACACCGGGGAGCTGTTTTTT
- TRBJ2-7 16 TRBV7-8 - CASSVETGLSFYEQYF TGTGCCAGCAGCGTAGAGACGGGACTTTCCTTCTACGAGCAGTACTTC
TRBD1 TRBJ2-7 12 TRBV12-3/TRBV12-4 - CASRGQNYEQYF TGTGCCAGCAGGGGACAGAACTACGAGCAGTACTTC
- TRBJ1-1 13 TRBV2 - CASRTAMNTEAFF TGTGCCAGCAGGACAGCCATGAACACTGAAGCTTTCTTT
TRBD2 TRBJ2-3 14 TRBV11-2 - CASSSPGGPDTQYF TGTGCCAGCAGCTCCCCGGGGGGGCCAGATACGCAGTATTTT